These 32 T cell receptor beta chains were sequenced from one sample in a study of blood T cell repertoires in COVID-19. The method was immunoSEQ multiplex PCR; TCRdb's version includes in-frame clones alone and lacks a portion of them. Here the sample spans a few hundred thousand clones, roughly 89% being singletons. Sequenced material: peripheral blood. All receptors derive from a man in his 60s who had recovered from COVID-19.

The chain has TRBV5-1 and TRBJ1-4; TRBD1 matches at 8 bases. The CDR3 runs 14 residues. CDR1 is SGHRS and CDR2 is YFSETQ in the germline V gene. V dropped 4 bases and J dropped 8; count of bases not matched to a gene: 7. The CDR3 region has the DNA TGCGCCAGCAGCCCAGGACAGGGACTCGAAAAACTGTTTTTT. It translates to CASSPGQGLEKLFF.

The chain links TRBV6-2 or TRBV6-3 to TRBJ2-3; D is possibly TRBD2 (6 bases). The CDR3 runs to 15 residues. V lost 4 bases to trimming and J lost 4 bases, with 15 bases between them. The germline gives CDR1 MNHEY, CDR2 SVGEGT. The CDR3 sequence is CASSWPSGRSDTQYF. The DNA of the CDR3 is TGTGCCAGCAGTTGGCCATCAGGGAGGTCAGATACGCAGTATTTT.

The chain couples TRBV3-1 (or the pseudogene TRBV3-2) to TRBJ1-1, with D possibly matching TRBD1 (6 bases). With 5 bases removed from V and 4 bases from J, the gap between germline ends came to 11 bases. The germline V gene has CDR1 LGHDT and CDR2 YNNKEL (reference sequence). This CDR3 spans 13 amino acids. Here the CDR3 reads CASSWGGATEAFF. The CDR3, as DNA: TGTGCCAGCAGCTGGGGGGGGGCCACTGAAGCTTTCTTT.

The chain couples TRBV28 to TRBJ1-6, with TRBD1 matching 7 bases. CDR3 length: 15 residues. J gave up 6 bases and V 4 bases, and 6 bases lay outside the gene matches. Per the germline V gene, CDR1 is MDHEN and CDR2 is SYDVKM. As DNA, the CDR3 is TGTGCCAGCAGTTCTCTGGGACAGTCTAATTCACCCCTCCACTTT. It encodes CASSSLGQSNSPLHF.

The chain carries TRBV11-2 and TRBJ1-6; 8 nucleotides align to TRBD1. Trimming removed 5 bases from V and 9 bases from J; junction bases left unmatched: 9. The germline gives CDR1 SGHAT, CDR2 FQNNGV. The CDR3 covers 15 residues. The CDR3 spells CASSPQDRAGSPLHF. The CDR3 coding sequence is TGTGCCAGCAGCCCCCAGGACAGGGCCGGTTCACCCCTCCACTTT.

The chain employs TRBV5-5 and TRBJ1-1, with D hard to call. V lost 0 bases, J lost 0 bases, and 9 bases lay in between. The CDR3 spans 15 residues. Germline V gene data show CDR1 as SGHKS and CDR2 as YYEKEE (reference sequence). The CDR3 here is CASSLVVTMNTEAFF. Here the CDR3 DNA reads TGTGCCAGCAGCTTGGTCGTGACAATGAACACTGAAGCTTTCTTT.

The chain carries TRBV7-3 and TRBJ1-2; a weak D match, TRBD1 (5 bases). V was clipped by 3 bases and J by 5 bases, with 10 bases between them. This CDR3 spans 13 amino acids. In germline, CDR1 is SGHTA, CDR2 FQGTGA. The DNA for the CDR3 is TGTGCCAGCAGCTTCGACAGCTCTTATGGCTACACCTTC. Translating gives CASSFDSSYGYTF.

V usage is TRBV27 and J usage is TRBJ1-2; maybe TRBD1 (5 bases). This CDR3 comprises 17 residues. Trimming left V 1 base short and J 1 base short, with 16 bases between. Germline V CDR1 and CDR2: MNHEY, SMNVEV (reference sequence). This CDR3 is CASSLWAGIESNYGYTF. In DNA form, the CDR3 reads TGTGCCAGCAGTTTATGGGCAGGGATCGAAAGTAACTATGGCTACACCTTC.

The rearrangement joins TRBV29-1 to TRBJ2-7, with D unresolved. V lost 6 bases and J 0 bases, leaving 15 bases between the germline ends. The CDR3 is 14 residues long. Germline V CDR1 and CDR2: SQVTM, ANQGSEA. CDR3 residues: CSVQPQQYSYEQYF. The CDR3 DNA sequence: TGCAGCGTCCAGCCTCAACAGTACTCCTACGAGCAGTACTTC.

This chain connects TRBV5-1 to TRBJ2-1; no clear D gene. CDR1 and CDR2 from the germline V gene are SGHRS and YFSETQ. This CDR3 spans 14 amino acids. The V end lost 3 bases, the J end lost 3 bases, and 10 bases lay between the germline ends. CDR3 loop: CASSWAGDYNEQFF. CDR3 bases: TGCGCCAGCAGCTGGGCCGGCGACTACAATGAGCAGTTCTTC. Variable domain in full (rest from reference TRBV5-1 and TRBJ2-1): KAGVTQTPRYLIKTRGQQVTLSCSPISGHRSVSWYQQTPGQGLQFLFEYFSETQRNKGNFPGRFSGRQFSNSRSEMNVSTLELGDSALYLCASSWAGDYNEQFFGPGTRLTVL.

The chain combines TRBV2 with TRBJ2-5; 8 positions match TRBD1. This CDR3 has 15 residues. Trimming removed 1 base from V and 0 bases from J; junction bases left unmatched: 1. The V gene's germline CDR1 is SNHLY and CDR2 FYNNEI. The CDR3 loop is CASSEDRGYQETQYF. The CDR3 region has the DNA TGTGCCAGCAGTGAAGACAGGGGGTACCAAGAGACCCAGTACTTC.

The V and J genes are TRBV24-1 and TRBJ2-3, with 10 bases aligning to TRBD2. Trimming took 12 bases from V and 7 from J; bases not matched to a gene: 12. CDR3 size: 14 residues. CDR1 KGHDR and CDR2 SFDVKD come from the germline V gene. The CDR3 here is CAAATGTSANTQYF. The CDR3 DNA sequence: TGTGCCGCCGCGACCGGGACTAGCGCCAATACGCAGTATTTT.

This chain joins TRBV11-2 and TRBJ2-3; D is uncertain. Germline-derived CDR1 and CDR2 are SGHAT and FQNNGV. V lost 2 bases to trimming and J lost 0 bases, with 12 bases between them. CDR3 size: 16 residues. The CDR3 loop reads CASSLNAGLSTDTQYF. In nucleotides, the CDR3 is TGTGCCAGCAGCTTAAATGCAGGCCTCAGCACAGATACGCAGTATTTT. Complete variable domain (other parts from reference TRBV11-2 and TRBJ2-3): EAGVAQSPRYKIIEKRQSVAFWCNPISGHATLYWYQQILGQGPKLLIQFQNNGVVDDSQLPKDRFSAERLKGVDSTLKIQPAKLEDSAVYLCASSLNAGLSTDTQYFGPGTRLTVL.

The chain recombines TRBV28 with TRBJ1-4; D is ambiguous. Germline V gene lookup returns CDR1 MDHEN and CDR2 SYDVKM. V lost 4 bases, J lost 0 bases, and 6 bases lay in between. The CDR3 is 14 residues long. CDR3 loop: CASSSVATNEKLFF. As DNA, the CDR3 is TGTGCCAGCAGTTCGGTTGCAACTAATGAAAAACTGTTTTTT.

CDR3 region: CASNVAGGSTGELFF. The CDR3 DNA reads TGTGCCAGTAATGTAGCGGGAGGTAGCACCGGGGAGCTGTTTTTT. The chain carries TRBV19 and TRBJ2-2; 10 bases align to TRBD2. Germline CDR1 and CDR2: LNHDA and SQIVND (reference sequence). This CDR3 is 15 amino acids long. V lost 7 bases, J lost 4 bases, and 6 bases stayed unmatched.

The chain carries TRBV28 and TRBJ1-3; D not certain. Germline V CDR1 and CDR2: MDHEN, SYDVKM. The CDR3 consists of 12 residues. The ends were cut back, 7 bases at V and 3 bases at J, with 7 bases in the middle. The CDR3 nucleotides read TGTGCCAGCAAGGAGGGTGGAAACACCATATATTTT. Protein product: CASKEGGNTIYF.

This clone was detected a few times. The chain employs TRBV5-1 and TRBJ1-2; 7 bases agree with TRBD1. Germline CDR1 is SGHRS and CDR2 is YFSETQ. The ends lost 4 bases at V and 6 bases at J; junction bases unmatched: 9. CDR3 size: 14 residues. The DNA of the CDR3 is TGCGCCAGCAGCGTGGGCCGGGACAGTCATGGCTACACCTTC. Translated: CASSVGRDSHGYTF.

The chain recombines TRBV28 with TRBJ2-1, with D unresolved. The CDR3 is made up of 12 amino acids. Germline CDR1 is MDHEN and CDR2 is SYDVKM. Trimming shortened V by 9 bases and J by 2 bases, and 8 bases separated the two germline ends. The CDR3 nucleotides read TGTGCCAGTACGGCGGCCTACAATGAGCAGTTCTTC. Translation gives CASTAAYNEQFF.

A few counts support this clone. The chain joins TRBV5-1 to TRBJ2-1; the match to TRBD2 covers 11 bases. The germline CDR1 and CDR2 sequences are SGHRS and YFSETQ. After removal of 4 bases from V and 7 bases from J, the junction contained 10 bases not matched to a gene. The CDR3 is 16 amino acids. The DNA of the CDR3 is TGCGCCAGCAGCCACTTCCTTAGCGGGAGGGGTAATGAGCAGTTCTTC. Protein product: CASSHFLSGRGNEQFF.

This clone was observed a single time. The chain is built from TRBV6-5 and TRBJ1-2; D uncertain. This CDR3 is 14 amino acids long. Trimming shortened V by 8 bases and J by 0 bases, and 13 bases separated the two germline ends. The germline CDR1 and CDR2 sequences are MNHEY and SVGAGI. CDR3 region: CASERGTSNYGYTF. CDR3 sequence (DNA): TGTGCCAGCGAGAGAGGAACCTCTAACTATGGCTACACCTTC.

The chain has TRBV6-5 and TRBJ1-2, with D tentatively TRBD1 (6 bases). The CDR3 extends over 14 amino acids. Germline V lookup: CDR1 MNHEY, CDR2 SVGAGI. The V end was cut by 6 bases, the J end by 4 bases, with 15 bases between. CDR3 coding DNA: TGTGCCAGCAGCTCCGGGACATACATCTATGGCTACACCTTC. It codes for CASSSGTYIYGYTF.

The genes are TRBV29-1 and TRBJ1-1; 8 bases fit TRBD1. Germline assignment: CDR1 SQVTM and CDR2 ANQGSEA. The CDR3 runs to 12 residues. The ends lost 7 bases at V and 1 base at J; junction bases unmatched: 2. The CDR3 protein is CSGQGSNTEAFF. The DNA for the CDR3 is TGCAGCGGACAGGGGTCGAACACTGAAGCTTTCTTT. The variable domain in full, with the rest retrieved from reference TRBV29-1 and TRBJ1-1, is SAVISQKPSRDICQRGTSLTIQCQVDSQVTMMFWYRQQPGQSLTLIATANQGSEATYESGFVIDKFPISRPNLTFSTLTVSNMSPEDSSIYLCSGQGSNTEAFFGQGTRLTVV.

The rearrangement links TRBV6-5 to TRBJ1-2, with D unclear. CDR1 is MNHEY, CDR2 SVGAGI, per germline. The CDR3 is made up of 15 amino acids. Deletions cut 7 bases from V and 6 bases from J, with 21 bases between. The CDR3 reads CASTSTGRRLNGYTF. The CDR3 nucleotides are TGTGCCAGCACCAGTACTGGGCGGAGGCTCAATGGCTACACCTTC.

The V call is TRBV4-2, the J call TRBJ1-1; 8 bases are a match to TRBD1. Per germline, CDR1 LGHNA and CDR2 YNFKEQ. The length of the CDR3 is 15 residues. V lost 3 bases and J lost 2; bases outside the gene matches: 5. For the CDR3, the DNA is TGTGCCAGCAGCCAGACGGACAGGGTAAACACTGAAGCTTTCTTT. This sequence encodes CASSQTDRVNTEAFF.

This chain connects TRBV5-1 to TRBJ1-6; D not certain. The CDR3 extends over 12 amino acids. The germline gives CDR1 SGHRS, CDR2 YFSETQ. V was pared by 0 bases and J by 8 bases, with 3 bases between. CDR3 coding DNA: TGCGCCAGCAGCTTGGCAGATTCACCCCTCCACTTT. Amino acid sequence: CASSLADSPLHF.

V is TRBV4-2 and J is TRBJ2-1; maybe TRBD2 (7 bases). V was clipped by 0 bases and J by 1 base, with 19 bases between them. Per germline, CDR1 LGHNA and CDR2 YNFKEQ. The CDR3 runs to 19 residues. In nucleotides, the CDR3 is TGTGCCAGCAGCCAAGATGGCGGGCGGGGGCCTCTTTCCTACAATGAGCAGTTCTTC. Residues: CASSQDGGRGPLSYNEQFF.

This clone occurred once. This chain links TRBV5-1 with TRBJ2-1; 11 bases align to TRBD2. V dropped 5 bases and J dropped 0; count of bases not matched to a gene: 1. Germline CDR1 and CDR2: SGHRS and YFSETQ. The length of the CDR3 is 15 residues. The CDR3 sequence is CASRLAGVSYNEQFF. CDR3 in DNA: TGCGCCAGCAGACTAGCGGGAGTCTCCTACAATGAGCAGTTCTTC.

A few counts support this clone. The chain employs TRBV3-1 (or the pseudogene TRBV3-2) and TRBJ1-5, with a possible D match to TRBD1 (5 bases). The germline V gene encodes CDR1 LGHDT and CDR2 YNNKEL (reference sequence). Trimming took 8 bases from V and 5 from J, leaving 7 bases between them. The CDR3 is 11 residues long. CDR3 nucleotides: TGTGCCAGCGGGGGGGATCAGCCCCAGCATTTT. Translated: CASGGDQPQHF.

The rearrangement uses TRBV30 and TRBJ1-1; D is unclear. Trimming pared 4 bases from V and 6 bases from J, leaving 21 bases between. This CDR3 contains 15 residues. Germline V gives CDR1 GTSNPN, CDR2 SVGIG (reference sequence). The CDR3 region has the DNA TGTGCCTGGACCGAGGGAGACACACTGCAGGCTGAAGCTTTCTTT. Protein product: CAWTEGDTLQAEAFF.

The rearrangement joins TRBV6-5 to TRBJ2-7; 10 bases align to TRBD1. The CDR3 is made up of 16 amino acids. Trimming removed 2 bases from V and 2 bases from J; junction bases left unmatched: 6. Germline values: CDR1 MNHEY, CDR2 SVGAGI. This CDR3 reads CASSYVGTGVPYEQYF. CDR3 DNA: TGTGCCAGCAGTTACGTGGGGACAGGGGTCCCCTACGAGCAGTACTTC.

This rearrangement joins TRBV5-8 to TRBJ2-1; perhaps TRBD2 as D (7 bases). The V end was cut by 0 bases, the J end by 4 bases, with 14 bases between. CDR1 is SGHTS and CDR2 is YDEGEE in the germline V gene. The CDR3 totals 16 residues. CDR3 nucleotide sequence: TGTGCCAGCAGCTTGGAGTTGGGAGGGGGATACAATGAGCAGTTCTTC. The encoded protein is CASSLELGGGYNEQFF.

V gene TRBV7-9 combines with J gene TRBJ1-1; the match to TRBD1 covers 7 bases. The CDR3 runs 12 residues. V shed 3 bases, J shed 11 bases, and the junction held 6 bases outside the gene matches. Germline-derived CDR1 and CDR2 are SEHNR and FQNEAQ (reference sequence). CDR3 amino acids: CASSFGDSGAFF. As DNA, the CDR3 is TGTGCCAGCAGCTTTGGGGACAGTGGGGCTTTCTTT.